The sequence of this T cell receptor (beta chain) was determined in a study of shared clonotypes between healthy human individuals. The germline V gene has CDR1 SGHAT and CDR2 FQNNGV. With 5 bases removed from V and 0 bases from J, the gap between germline ends came to 5 bases. The CDR3 consists of 12 residues. The deep-level immunoSEQ assay was used. Once extracted for a subset, genomic DNA was divided evenly among several immunoSEQ plates. Each PCR replicate from the sorted subsets contained around 0.2 ug DNA, which is tens of thousands of T cell genomes. Using immunoSEQ multiplex PCR, the repertoire was profiled, and TCRdb retains in-frame clones only, with some absent. The data contain about 2.4 million clones, over 85% of them singletons. Whole-study findings and limits: Sharing across four donors was highest in naive CD4 (roughly 5%) and lowest in memory CD8 (roughly 0.4%).

As to this clone: The antigen is unknown.

Input material: naive CD4+ T cells from PBMCs. Subset here: CD45RA+ positively selected. This receptor was taken from a man between 18 and 29 years old in good health. Some clones in this sample may be carry-over from other donors' samples. This chain uses TRBV11-2 with TRBJ2-7; D is ambiguous. CDR3 loop: CASSQSSYEQYF. The CDR3 DNA is TGTGCCAGCAGCCAAAGCTCCTACGAGCAGTACTTC.